The sequence of this T cell receptor (beta chain) was determined in a study of OX40 agonist ivuxolimab in advanced cancers. Clones were sequenced by immunoSEQ multiplex PCR, and TCRdb holds only the in-frame ones, with some missing. This sample yields fewer than 55,000 clones, of which 80% to 90% are seen a single time; roughly a tenth belongs to the top ten. Germline lookup yields CDR1 SGHNT and CDR2 YENEEA. CDR3 length: 13 residues. Trimming took 1 base from V and 12 from J, leaving 13 bases between them. The rearrangement joins TRBV11-3 to TRBJ2-1; maybe TRBD1 (5 bases). This specimen was CD4+ or CD8+ T cells sorted from blood, taken in a trial of the OX40 agonist ivuxolimab. This TCR came from an adult with an advanced solid tumor such as melanoma, head and neck, liver or kidney cancer. CDR3: CASSLGPGLAQFF. The CDR3 DNA follows: TGTGCCAGCAGCTTAGGGCCAGGGCTTGCGCAGTTCTTC.